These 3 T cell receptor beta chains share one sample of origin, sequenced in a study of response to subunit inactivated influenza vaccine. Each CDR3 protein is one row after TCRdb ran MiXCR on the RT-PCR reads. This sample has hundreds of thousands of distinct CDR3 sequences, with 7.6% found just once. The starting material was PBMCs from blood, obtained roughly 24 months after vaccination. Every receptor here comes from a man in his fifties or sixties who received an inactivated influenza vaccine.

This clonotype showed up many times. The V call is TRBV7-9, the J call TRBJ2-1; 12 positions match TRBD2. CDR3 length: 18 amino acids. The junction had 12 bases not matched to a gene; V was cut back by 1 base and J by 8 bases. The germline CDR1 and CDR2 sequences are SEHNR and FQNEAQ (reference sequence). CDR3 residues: CASSLGILTSGGADEQFF. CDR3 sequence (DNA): TGTGCCAGCAGCTTAGGTATCCTGACTAGCGGGGGTGCCGATGAGCAGTTCTTC.

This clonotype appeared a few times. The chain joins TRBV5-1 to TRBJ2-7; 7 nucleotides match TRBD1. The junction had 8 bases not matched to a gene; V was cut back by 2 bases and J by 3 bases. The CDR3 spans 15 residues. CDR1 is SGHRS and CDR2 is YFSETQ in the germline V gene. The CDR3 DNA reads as TGCGCCAGCAGCTTCCACAGGGGATTCATCTACGAGCAGTACTTC. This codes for CASSFHRGFIYEQYF.

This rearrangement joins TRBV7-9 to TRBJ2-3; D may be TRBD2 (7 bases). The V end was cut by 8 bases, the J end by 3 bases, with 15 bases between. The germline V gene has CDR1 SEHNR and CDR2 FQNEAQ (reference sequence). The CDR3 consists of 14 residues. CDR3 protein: CASAEGGATDTQYF. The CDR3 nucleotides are TGTGCCAGCGCGGAGGGGGGGGCTACAGATACGCAGTATTTT.